The 19 T cell receptor beta chains listed next were all sequenced from one sample in a study of blood T cell repertoires in COVID-19. Here immunoSEQ multiplex PCR was the method, and the copy in TCRdb shows in-frame clones only, minus some. The sample shows approximately 200,000 clones, approximately 87% of them seen only once. Specimen: peripheral blood. These receptors were obtained from a man in his 60s who had recovered from COVID-19.

This clone was found once. This chain links TRBV20-1 with TRBJ1-1, with TRBD1 as a possible D gene (5 bases). Looked up from germline, CDR1 is DFQATT and CDR2 is SNEGSKA (reference sequence). The V end was cut by 3 bases, the J end by 1 base, with 15 bases between. CDR3 length equals 15 residues. CDR3 loop: CSASDRGGRNTEAFF. DNA for the CDR3: TGCAGTGCTAGTGATCGGGGGGGAAGGAACACTGAAGCTTTCTTT.

The chain employs TRBV3-1 (or the pseudogene TRBV3-2) and TRBJ2-7; D gene unclear. CDR1 and CDR2 from the germline V gene are LGHDT and YNNKEL (reference sequence). The germline V and J ends were trimmed by 1 base and 4 bases, with 8 bases remaining between them. This CDR3 has 13 residues. Here the CDR3 DNA reads TGTGCCAGCAGCCAAGGAGGCGAGTACGAGCAGTACTTC. It specifies CASSQGGEYEQYF.

The chain links TRBV19 to TRBJ1-2; the D is unclear. The CDR3 has 14 residues. Trimming removed 3 bases at V and 5 bases at J, with 13 bases between. The germline CDR1 and CDR2 sequences are LNHDA and SQIVND (reference sequence). The CDR3 loop is CASSIPGSRYGYTF. In nucleotides, the CDR3 is TGTGCCAGTAGTATCCCCGGGTCGAGGTATGGCTACACCTTC. Complete variable domain (other parts from reference TRBV19 and TRBJ1-2): DGGITQSPKYLFRKEGQNVTLSCEQNLNHDAMYWYRQDPGQGLRLIYYSQIVNDFQKGDIAEGYSVSREKKESFPLTVTSAQKNPTAFYLCASSIPGSRYGYTFGSGTRLTVV.

The chain links TRBV3-1 (or the pseudogene TRBV3-2) to TRBJ2-5; a possible D gene is TRBD1 (5 bases). Between the trimmed V and J ends, which lost 1 base and 0 bases, there was a span of 9 bases. Germline CDR1 and CDR2: LGHDT and YNNKEL (reference sequence). This CDR3 has 15 amino acids. The CDR3 is CASSQVSRDQETQYF. The CDR3 region has the DNA TGTGCCAGCAGCCAAGTAAGCAGGGACCAAGAGACCCAGTACTTC.

This clone was seen once. The genes are TRBV6-5 and TRBJ2-5, with 7 bases matching TRBD1. The CDR3 spans 15 residues. Germline V lookup: CDR1 MNHEY, CDR2 SVGAGI. V lost 2 bases to trimming and J lost 2 bases; unmatched junction nucleotides: 5. DNA of the CDR3: TGTGCCAGCAGTTACCTAGGGGACAGTCAAGAGACCCAGTACTTC. Translated, it gives CASSYLGDSQETQYF.

The chain uses TRBV24-1 and TRBJ2-1; D remains unclear. In germline, CDR1 is KGHDR, CDR2 SFDVKD. The V end lost 0 bases, the J end lost 7 bases, and 6 bases lay between the germline ends. CDR3 size: 13 residues. CDR3 amino acids: CATSDLKENEQFF. DNA for the CDR3: TGTGCCACCAGTGATTTGAAAGAGAATGAGCAGTTCTTC.

The chain carries TRBV9 and TRBJ2-7; TRBD2 matches 13 bases. Germline V gene lookup returns CDR1 SGDLS and CDR2 YYNGEE. The CDR3 extends over 15 amino acids. V dropped 4 bases and J dropped 7; count of bases not matched to a gene: 8. Here the CDR3 reads CASSIGGLAGVEQYF. CDR3 nucleotide sequence: TGTGCCAGCAGCATAGGAGGACTAGCGGGAGTGGAGCAGTACTTC.

This clone was observed a handful of times. The chain has TRBV5-1 and TRBJ1-5; D ambiguous. This CDR3 is built from 15 residues. CDR1 SGHRS and CDR2 YFSETQ come from the germline V gene. Trimming took 0 bases from V and 4 from J, leaving 11 bases between them. CDR3 DNA sequence: TGCGCCAGCAGCTTGGAAGGTCGGAGGAATCAGCCCCAGCATTTT. The encoded protein is CASSLEGRRNQPQHF.

V gene TRBV7-3 combines with J gene TRBJ2-1, with TRBD2 matching 13 bases. The germline gives CDR1 SGHTA, CDR2 FQGTGA. Trimming took 5 bases from V and 7 from J; bases not matched to a gene: 14. CDR3 length: 18 residues. As DNA, the CDR3 is TGTGCCAGCAGCCCGAGGACTAGCGGGAGCGGGAGATCTAATGAGCAGTTCTTC. Protein: CASSPRTSGSGRSNEQFF.

V usage is TRBV27 and J usage is TRBJ2-7, with D maybe TRBD2 (7 bases). Germline assignment: CDR1 MNHEY and CDR2 SMNVEV (reference sequence). Between the trimmed V and J ends, which lost 6 bases and 2 bases, there was a span of 11 bases. The CDR3 covers 13 residues. In DNA, the CDR3 is TGTGCCAGCAGCAAGGGGGGGCCCTACGAGCAGTACTTC. Translation: CASSKGGPYEQYF.

V usage is TRBV10-2 and J usage is TRBJ1-1; 9 positions agree with TRBD1. After removal of 4 bases from V and 4 bases from J, the junction contained 4 bases not matched to a gene. Looked up from germline, CDR1 is WSHSY and CDR2 is SAAADI. The CDR3 has 14 amino acids. The CDR3 is CASSVPTGGTEAFF. DNA for the CDR3: TGCGCCAGCAGTGTTCCGACAGGGGGCACTGAAGCTTTCTTT.

This clone was seen a single time. The DNA for the CDR3 is TGTGCCAGCAGTGTCCACCGGGGGGGCGTCACTAATGAAAAACTGTTTTTT. Residues: CASSVHRGGVTNEKLFF. This chain uses TRBV2 with TRBJ1-4; D is possibly TRBD1 (6 bases). The V end lost 4 bases, the J end lost 2 bases, and 17 bases lay between the germline ends. This CDR3 has 17 residues. CDR1 is SNHLY, CDR2 FYNNEI, per germline.

This clone was observed at least ten times. The rearrangement links TRBV14 to TRBJ2-2; 8 bases match TRBD1. The CDR3 is 14 amino acids. Germline V CDR1 and CDR2: SGHDN, FVKESK. Trimming removed 3 bases from V and 5 bases from J; junction bases left unmatched: 2. This CDR3 reads CASSQRTGTGELFF. For the CDR3, the DNA is TGTGCCAGCAGCCAGCGGACAGGGACCGGGGAGCTGTTTTTT.

V and J are TRBV9 and TRBJ2-2; TRBD1 is a possible D gene (7 bases). V was pared by 2 bases and J by 4 bases, with 9 bases between. The length of the CDR3 is 14 residues. CDR1 and CDR2 (germline): SGDLS, YYNGEE. CDR3 nucleotide sequence: TGTGCCAGCAGCGTTCAGGGGGGCACCGGGGAGCTGTTTTTT. Translation: CASSVQGGTGELFF.

V and J are TRBV10-3 and TRBJ1-6; 9 nucleotides align to TRBD1. The length of the CDR3 is 15 residues. With 2 bases clipped from V and 9 bases from J, the junction kept 5 bases outside the gene matches. CDR1 and CDR2 (germline): ENHRY, SYGVKD. CDR3 in amino acids: CAISERWDRVSPLHF. The DNA of the CDR3 is TGTGCCATCAGTGAGAGGTGGGACAGGGTTTCACCCCTCCACTTT.

CDR3 sequence (DNA): TGTGCCAGCAGTTCGACAGAGGGGGCCACTGAAGCTTTCTTT. Translated: CASSSTEGATEAFF. The chain recombines TRBV2 with TRBJ1-1, with 7 nucleotides matching TRBD1. The germline CDR1 and CDR2 sequences are SNHLY and FYNNEI. The CDR3 runs to 14 residues. J was trimmed by 4 bases and V by 5 bases; bases with no gene match: 7.

The chain employs TRBV30 and TRBJ2-3; the match to TRBD2 covers 9 bases. CDR3 size: 15 residues. The germline gives CDR1 GTSNPN, CDR2 SVGIG (reference sequence). After removal of 0 bases from V and 4 bases from J, the junction contained 5 bases not matched to a gene. The CDR3 protein is CAWSVGSGGSDTQYF. In DNA form, the CDR3 reads TGTGCCTGGAGTGTAGGGAGCGGGGGGTCAGATACGCAGTATTTT. The full variable domain, with the rest looked up from reference TRBV30 and TRBJ2-3, is SQTIHQWPATLVQPVGSPLSLECTVEGTSNPNLYWYRQAAGRGLQLLFYSVGIGQISSEVPQNLSASRPQDRQFILSSKKLLLSDSGFYLCAWSVGSGGSDTQYFGPGTRLTVL.

This chain connects TRBV7-3 to TRBJ2-3, with TRBD2 matching over 8 bases. Unmatched junction bases numbered 6, after V lost 4 bases and J lost 3 bases. The germline gives CDR1 SGHTA, CDR2 FQGTGA. The CDR3 covers 15 residues. The CDR3 region is CASSSPSGRTDTQYF. The CDR3 DNA reads as TGTGCCAGCAGCTCCCCTAGCGGGCGTACAGATACGCAGTATTTT. Using reference TRBV7-3 and TRBJ2-3 for the parts outside the CDR3, the full variable domain is GAGVSQTPSNKVTEKGKYVELRCDPISGHTALYWYRQSLGQGPEFLIYFQGTGAADDSGLPNDRFFAVRPEGSVSTLKIQRTERGDSAVYLCASSSPSGRTDTQYFGPGTRLTVL.

The rearrangement uses TRBV4-3 and TRBJ2-7; 8 bases line up with TRBD1. J gave up 3 bases and V 6 bases, and 10 bases lay outside the gene matches. Germline loops: CDR1 LGHNA, CDR2 YSLEER. The CDR3 loop spans 15 amino acids. The CDR3 nucleotides are TGCGCCAGCAGACAAAGAGACAGGGGAAGCTACGAGCAGTACTTC. Translation: CASRQRDRGSYEQYF.